This T cell receptor beta chain was documented in a study of cytomegalovirus exposure and HLA in healthy donors. Study observations and caveats: The dataset shows that most TCR sequences were rare, while some public TCRs occurred in many donors. A few chains tied to CMV proved CMV antigen-specific in vitro.

The assay was immunoSEQ multiplex PCR, and TCRdb's table has in-frame clones only and misses some. The table lists fewer than 350,000 clones, roughly 90% of them singletons. A remark on this clone: The antigen is not known.

Germline loops: CDR1 SGHTA, CDR2 FQGTGA. The CDR3 is 16 amino acids. V lost 5 bases, J lost 3 bases, and 11 bases stayed unmatched. From the 120-subject validation cohort, which was separate from the roughly 680-subject first cohort, the donors were drawn. This receptor was taken from a woman between 18 and 29 years old in good health and CMV-seronegative. The chain couples TRBV7-3 to TRBJ2-3, with 7 bases fitting TRBD2. The source material was PBMCs. CDR3 nucleotides: TGTGCCAGCAGCACCGGGGCGGGAGTTGGGACAGATACGCAGTATTTT. This sequence encodes CASSTGAGVGTDTQYF.